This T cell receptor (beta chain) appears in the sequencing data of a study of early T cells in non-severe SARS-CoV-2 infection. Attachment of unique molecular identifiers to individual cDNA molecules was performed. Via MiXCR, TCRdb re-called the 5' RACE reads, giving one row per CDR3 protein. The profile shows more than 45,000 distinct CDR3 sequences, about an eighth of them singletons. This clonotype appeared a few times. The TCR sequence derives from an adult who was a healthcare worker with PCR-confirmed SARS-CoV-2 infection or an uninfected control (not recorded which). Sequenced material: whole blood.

DNA for the CDR3: TGCGCCAGCAGCTTGGGCCCGGCCGGAGAGGCGAACACCGGGGAGCTGTTTTTT. It yields the protein CASSLGPAGEANTGELFF. This chain connects TRBV5-1 to TRBJ2-2, with no clear D. V was trimmed by 0 bases and J by 0 bases, leaving 15 bases between them. In germline, CDR1 is SGHRS, CDR2 YFSETQ. The CDR3 sequence is 18 residues long.